Following are 24 T cell receptor beta chains from one sample sequenced in a study of regulatory T cells in long-lasting Graves disease. Arm-PCR of CDR3 regions and iRepertoire HTBI primers were the basis on which TCR beta libraries were built. TCRdb ran MiXCR on the multiplex PCR reads and lists one entry per CDR3 protein. The sample yields hundreds of thousands of distinct CDR3 sequences, about a fifth seen once. Indicated time point: persistent/refractory GD, antithyroid drugs over 5 years with positive TRAb. With RNA extracted from PBMCs as input, the TCR library was made. The sample in question was peripheral blood mononuclear cells (PBMCs), obtained when the disease was refractory, from a patient treated with antithyroid drugs. These receptors all come from a female donor with Graves disease.

This clonotype was picked up many times. The chain carries TRBV30 and TRBJ2-7; 7 bases align to TRBD2. CDR1 and CDR2 from the germline V gene are GTSNPN and SVGIG (reference sequence). The CDR3 has 15 amino acids. The trim removed 0 bases at V and 2 bases at J, leaving 7 bases unmatched. The chain's CDR3 is CAWSVPGLVTYEQYF. DNA for the CDR3: TGTGCCTGGAGTGTACCCGGACTAGTAACCTACGAGCAGTACTTC.

The gene calls are TRBV30 and TRBJ2-7, with D possibly TRBD1 on 6 matching bases. CDR1 is GTSNPN, CDR2 SVGIG, per germline (reference sequence). The CDR3 contains 12 residues. The V end lost 2 bases, the J end lost 1 base, and 6 bases lay between the germline ends. In nucleotides, the CDR3 is TGTGCCTGGAGTCAGGGGTCCTACGAGCAGTACTTC. Amino acids: CAWSQGSYEQYF.

This clonotype was seen at least ten times. V is TRBV18 and J is TRBJ1-1; perhaps TRBD1 as D (6 bases). This CDR3 is 16 amino acids long. Per germline, CDR1 KGHSH and CDR2 LQKENI. The V end lost 3 bases, the J end lost 0 bases, and 14 bases lay between the germline ends. The CDR3 loop reads CASSPQGISMNTEAFF. CDR3 bases: TGTGCCAGCTCACCCCAGGGGATAAGCATGAACACTGAAGCTTTCTTT.

This clonotype was recorded many times. The V and J genes are TRBV20-1 and TRBJ1-1, with D unclear. This CDR3 is built from 9 residues. Trimming cost V 5 bases and J 6 bases, with 4 bases left between them. Germline lookup yields CDR1 DFQATT and CDR2 SNEGSKA (reference sequence). The CDR3 DNA follows: TGCAGTGCTGACCCTGAAGCTTTCTTT. It yields the protein CSADPEAFF.

The table lists this clonotype with many counts. The rearrangement joins TRBV12-3 or TRBV12-4 to TRBJ1-4; D unclear. The CDR3 is made up of 14 amino acids. Between the trimmed V and J ends, which lost 3 bases and 7 bases, there was a span of 12 bases. The CDR3 region has the DNA TGTGCCAGCAGTTTGCTTTGGGTTGGTGAAAAACTGTTTTTT. Encoded protein: CASSLLWVGEKLFF.

J is TRBJ2-7 and V is TRBV5-1; the match to TRBD2 covers 14 bases. With V trimmed by 1 base and J by 7 bases, 4 bases remained unmatched. CDR3 length: 15 amino acids. Germline CDR1 and CDR2: SGHRS and YFSETQ. The CDR3 DNA reads as TGCGCCAGCAGCTTGAGACTAGCGGGAGGGGAGGAGCAGTACTTC. This sequence encodes CASSLRLAGGEEQYF. The full variable domain, its missing parts supplied by reference TRBV5-1 and TRBJ2-7, is KAGVTQTPRYLIKTRGQQVTLSCSPISGHRSVSWYQQTPGQGLQFLFEYFSETQRNKGNFPGRFSGRQFSNSRSEMNVSTLELGDSALYLCASSLRLAGGEEQYFGPGTRLTVT.

This clonotype was seen many times. This sequence joins TRBV28 and TRBJ1-5; possible D gene TRBD1, 5 bases. Germline V CDR1 and CDR2: MDHEN, SYDVKM. V gave up 5 bases and J gave up 7 bases, with 12 bases separating them. This CDR3 is built from 13 residues. The CDR3 is CASSPRRGQPQHF. CDR3 nucleotides: TGTGCCAGCAGTCCCCGCCGGGGGCAGCCCCAGCATTTT.

This clonotype was seen at least ten times. The chain couples TRBV28 to TRBJ2-5; D call uncertain. The ends were cut back, 5 bases at V and 0 bases at J, with 10 bases in the middle. The CDR3 loop spans 14 amino acids. Germline CDR1 and CDR2: MDHEN and SYDVKM. The CDR3 loop is CASSAKNYQETQYF. CDR3 DNA sequence: TGTGCCAGCAGTGCCAAGAACTACCAAGAGACCCAGTACTTC.

The genes are TRBV19 and TRBJ1-4; D might be TRBD1 (6 bases). Trimming removed 9 bases at V and 3 bases at J, with 14 bases between. This CDR3 has 14 residues. CDR1 is LNHDA and CDR2 is SQIVND in the germline V gene (reference sequence). The DNA for the CDR3 is TGTGCCAGCGCTATCACAGGGTCTAATGAAAAACTGTTTTTT. It codes for CASAITGSNEKLFF. Variable domain in full (rest from reference TRBV19 and TRBJ1-4): DGGITQSPKYLFRKEGQNVTLSCEQNLNHDAMYWYRQDPGQGLRLIYYSQIVNDFQKGDIAEGYSVSREKKESFPLTVTSAQKNPTAFYLCASAITGSNEKLFFGSGTQLSVL.

The genes are TRBV30 and TRBJ1-3, with D possibly TRBD1 on 5 matching bases. Germline assignment: CDR1 GTSNPN and CDR2 SVGIG (reference sequence). The CDR3 runs to 14 residues. Trimming took 3 bases from V and 2 from J, leaving 11 bases between them. In nucleotides, the CDR3 is TGTGCCTGGAGGTGGGGGGGAACTGGAAACACCATATATTTT. Amino acid sequence: CAWRWGGTGNTIYF.

This clonotype came up a few times. The chain is built from TRBV12-3 or TRBV12-4 and TRBJ2-3; 10 positions agree with TRBD1. V dropped 3 bases and J dropped 0; count of bases not matched to a gene: 15. The CDR3 covers 20 residues. CDR3 amino acids: CASSLRQGAIAVYSTDTQYF. In DNA, the CDR3 is TGTGCCAGCAGTTTGAGACAGGGGGCGATAGCGGTTTATAGCACAGATACGCAGTATTTT.

The sample holds many counts of this clonotype. This chain connects TRBV28 to TRBJ2-7; 8 bases map to TRBD1. The V and J ends lost 8 bases and 2 bases, in that order; junction bases with no gene match: 8. The CDR3 sequence is 14 residues long. Per the germline V gene, CDR1 is MDHEN and CDR2 is SYDVKM. DNA of the CDR3: TGTGCCAGCTCGACAGGGGCTGGGCCCTACGAGCAGTACTTC. Protein sequence: CASSTGAGPYEQYF.

This clonotype was observed at least ten times. The V and J genes are TRBV28 and TRBJ2-7, with D possibly being TRBD1 (7 bases). The CDR3 contains 17 residues. Trimming removed 2 bases from V and 0 bases from J, with 17 bases in between. CDR1 and CDR2 from the germline V gene are MDHEN and SYDVKM. The CDR3 sequence is CASSLGWTGLISYEQYF. The CDR3 DNA sequence: TGTGCCAGCAGTTTAGGATGGACAGGACTAATCTCCTACGAGCAGTACTTC.

The chain carries TRBV12-3 or TRBV12-4 and TRBJ1-1; no reliable D call. The CDR3 has 14 amino acids. The V and J ends lost 3 bases and 1 base respectively, with 9 bases between them. The CDR3 DNA reads as TGTGCCAGCAGTTTGCAGAACCAGAACACTGAAGCTTTCTTT. This gives the protein CASSLQNQNTEAFF.

Ten or more counts support this clonotype. The CDR3 loop is CASTNSGPDPTYGYTF. The CDR3 region has the DNA TGTGCCAGCACCAACTCAGGCCCGGATCCCACCTATGGCTACACCTTC. The chain combines TRBV28 with TRBJ1-2; D unclear. The CDR3 runs 16 residues. The V end lost 7 bases, the J end lost 4 bases, and 22 bases lay between the germline ends. Per germline, CDR1 MDHEN and CDR2 SYDVKM.

This clonotype was counted only a few times. J is TRBJ2-7 and V is TRBV6-2 or TRBV6-3; possible D gene TRBD1, 5 bases. Trimming cost V 2 bases and J 6 bases, with 23 bases left between them. This CDR3 spans 17 amino acids. Germline lookup yields CDR1 MNHEY and CDR2 SVGEGT. The CDR3 sequence is CASSYLSLRGLAGEQYF. DNA of the CDR3: TGTGCCAGCAGTTACCTCTCTCTTAGGGGCTTGGCCGGCGAGCAGTACTTC.

The chain carries TRBV6-2 or TRBV6-3 and TRBJ2-3; TRBD2 matches at 14 bases. Germline CDR1 MNHEY, CDR2 SVGEGT. There are 18 residues in the CDR3. V lost 2 bases to trimming and J lost 5 bases; unmatched junction nucleotides: 9. CDR3 sequence: CASSYGLAGGLVQDTQYF. The CDR3 region has the DNA TGTGCCAGCAGTTACGGACTAGCGGGAGGTTTGGTGCAAGATACGCAGTATTTT.

There are many counts of this clonotype. The chain has TRBV5-1 and TRBJ1-2, with D perhaps matching TRBD1 (6 bases). Germline V gene sequence: CDR1 SGHRS, CDR2 YFSETQ. The CDR3 runs to 18 residues. Trimming removed 0 bases at V and 2 bases at J, with 20 bases between. Here the CDR3 reads CASSLVFQGIRKNYGYTF. Here the CDR3 DNA reads TGCGCCAGCAGCTTGGTGTTCCAGGGGATAAGAAAGAACTATGGCTACACCTTC.

This clonotype has only a few counts. Written as DNA, the CDR3 is TGTGCCTGGAGTGTAGGGCAGGGAGGCGGCTACACCTTC. Translated: CAWSVGQGGGYTF. The J gene is TRBJ1-2, the V gene TRBV30; tentative D call: TRBD1 (5 bases). V lost 0 bases to trimming and J lost 8 bases, with 13 bases between them. The CDR3 has 13 residues. CDR1 and CDR2 from the germline V gene are GTSNPN and SVGIG (reference sequence).

This clonotype occurred many times. CDR3 amino acids: CASSPQNPEAFF. In DNA, the CDR3 is TGTGCCAGCTCACCACAAAACCCTGAAGCTTTCTTT. This sequence joins TRBV18 and TRBJ1-1; D is undetermined. CDR3 length equals 12 residues. The germline V gene encodes CDR1 KGHSH and CDR2 LQKENI. V was pared by 1 base and J by 6 bases, with 6 bases between. The full variable domain, with the rest looked up from reference TRBV18 and TRBJ1-1, is NAGVMQNPRHLVRRRGQEARLRCSPMKGHSHVYWYRQLPEEGLKFMVYLQKENIIDESGMPKERFSAEFPKEGPSILRIQQVVRGDSAAYFCASSPQNPEAFFGQGTRLTVV.

The J gene is TRBJ2-3, the V gene TRBV2, with 9 bases matching TRBD2. There are 16 residues in the CDR3. V lost 0 bases and J lost 2; bases outside the gene matches: 3. CDR1 and CDR2 from the germline V gene are SNHLY and FYNNEI. The CDR3 DNA sequence: TGTGCCAGCAGTGAAGCGCTAGCGGGACTCACAGATACGCAGTATTTT. Translation gives CASSEALAGLTDTQYF.

There are many counts of this clonotype. The chain combines TRBV7-2 with TRBJ2-7; 9 bases match TRBD2. The CDR3 contains 14 residues. Trimming removed 6 bases from V and 2 bases from J; junction bases left unmatched: 5. Per the germline V gene, CDR1 is SGHTA and CDR2 is FQGNSA. The CDR3 region has the DNA TGTGCCAGCAGGTTTAGCGGGAGCCCCTACGAGCAGTACTTC. Amino acid sequence: CASRFSGSPYEQYF.

Remarks on this clonotype: A read error may be the cause here, since a much bigger clone is one base away. Since no conserved phenylalanine or tryptophan closes the CDR3, a read error is the likely cause. This chain connects TRBV7-3 to TRBJ1-1; 8 bases fit TRBD1. Germline V gene sequence: CDR1 SGHTA, CDR2 FQGTGA. V gave up 8 bases and J gave up 7 bases; unmatched junction bases: 15. The CDR3 extends over 15 amino acids. The CDR3 region has the DNA TGTGCCAGCGTCCCGTCCGGGACAGGCACCTTTGAAGCTTTCCTT. Its translation is CASVPSGTGTFEAFL.

This clonotype came up many times. The V and J genes are TRBV2 and TRBJ1-5; D call uncertain. V lost 6 bases to trimming and J lost 0 bases, with 12 bases between them. CDR1 SNHLY and CDR2 FYNNEI come from the germline V gene. This CDR3 has 15 residues. CDR3 in DNA: TGTGCCAGCAGCGCAACACTGAATAGCAATCAGCCCCAGCATTTT. It is translated as CASSATLNSNQPQHF.